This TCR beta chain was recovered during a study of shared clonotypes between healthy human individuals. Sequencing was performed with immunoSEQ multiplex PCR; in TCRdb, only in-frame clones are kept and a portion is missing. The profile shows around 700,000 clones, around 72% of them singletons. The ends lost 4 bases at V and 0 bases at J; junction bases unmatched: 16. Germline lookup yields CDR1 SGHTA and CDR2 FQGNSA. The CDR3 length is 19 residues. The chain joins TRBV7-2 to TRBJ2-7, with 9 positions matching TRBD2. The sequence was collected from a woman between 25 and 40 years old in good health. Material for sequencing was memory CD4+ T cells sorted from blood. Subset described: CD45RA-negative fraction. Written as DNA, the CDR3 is TGTGCCAGCAGCTACCGATTAGCGGGAGTCGCCCCCCACTCCTACGAGCAGTACTTC. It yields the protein CASSYRLAGVAPHSYEQYF.